The 2 T cell receptor beta chains below all came from one sample that was sequenced in a study of T cell responses to AZD1222 COVID-19 vaccine (dated by TCRdb to the early 2020s). Library preparation employed the immunoSEQ multiplex PCR assay. TCRdb mirrors the immuneACCESS table, restricted to in-frame sequences. Some clones are absent from its copies; in checked studies, under half trace to an unresolved V gene, and the reason for the others is unknown. The table for this sample lists tens of thousands of clones; 80% to 90% of them were counted only once. Less than 3% of the sample is taken by the ten largest. The sample's time point label is to be understood as: about 28 days (+/-7) after the second vaccine dose. Sequences were derived from peripheral blood, sampled 28 days after the second AZD1222 dose. The origin of the receptors is an adult who received the AZD1222 COVID-19 vaccine.

The chain combines TRBV18 with TRBJ2-1; perhaps D is TRBD1 or TRBD2 (6 bases each). The CDR3 is made up of 14 amino acids. CDR1 is KGHSH and CDR2 is LQKENI in the germline V gene. The V gene lost 6 bases and the J gene lost 8 bases, with 17 bases spanning the gap. The DNA for the CDR3 is TGTGCCAGCTCCGAAATAAGGGGGGCGGATGAGCAGTTCTTC. Its protein product is CASSEIRGADEQFF.

The J gene is TRBJ1-2, the V gene TRBV14, with D perhaps TRBD1 (6 bases). The V gene's germline CDR1 is SGHDN and CDR2 FVKESK. This CDR3 is 15 amino acids long. With 1 base removed from V and 8 bases from J, the gap between germline ends came to 17 bases. In DNA, the CDR3 is TGTGCCAGCAGCCAAGTGGGCAGGGGATTTGGCGGCTACACCTTC. Translated, it gives CASSQVGRGFGGYTF.